This entry is about one T cell receptor beta chain. Its target antigen remains unknown. Qualities for individual bases were not recorded, and no much larger clone is one base off. This sample stems from a study of T cell changes during pregnancy in multiple sclerosis (dated by TCRdb to about 2019). Some background on the complete study: In women with multiple sclerosis, the researchers looked at how the T cell repertoire shifted as pregnancy progressed.

The library was made by the immunoSEQ multiplex PCR assay. Entries here come from immuneACCESS through TCRdb and include only in-frame sequences with V and J called. Some clones fail to appear in such tables; in the studies checked, an unresolved V gene covers under half of the shortfall, and the cause of the remainder is unknown. Across this sample there are some 75,000 clones, with around 96% seen only once. The ten largest clones capture 1.1% of the sample. The germline V gene supplies CDR1 MRHNA and CDR2 SNTAGT. Reading from cysteine to phenylalanine, the CDR3 counts 14 amino acids. Only CDR3 DNA remains: 42 bases, in frame from the first base. Cut back by 3 bases and 9 bases, the V and J ends lie 18 bases apart.

This specimen consisted of peripheral blood, obtained in the second trimester of pregnancy. The sequence is built from TRBV6-4 and TRBJ2-7; TRBD2 is possibly the D segment (6 matching bases). The TCR was taken from a female donor with multiple sclerosis, enrolled in a pregnancy study. The base sequence is TGTGCCAGCAGTGAAACCACCACTAGCTCCGCGCAGTACTTC. This codes for CASSETTTSSAQYF.